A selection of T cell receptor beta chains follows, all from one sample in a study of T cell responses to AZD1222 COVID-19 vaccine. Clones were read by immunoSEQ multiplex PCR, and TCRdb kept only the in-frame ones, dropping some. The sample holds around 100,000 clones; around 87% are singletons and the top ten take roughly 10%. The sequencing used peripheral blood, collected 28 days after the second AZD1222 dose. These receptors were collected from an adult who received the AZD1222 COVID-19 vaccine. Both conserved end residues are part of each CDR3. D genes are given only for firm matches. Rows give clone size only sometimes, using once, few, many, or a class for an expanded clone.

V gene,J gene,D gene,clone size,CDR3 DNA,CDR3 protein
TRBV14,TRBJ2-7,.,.,TGTGCCAGCAGCCAAGATTTGATGGGCGAGCAGTACTTC,CASSQDLMGEQYF
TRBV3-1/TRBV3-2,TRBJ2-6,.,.,TGTGCCAGCAGCCAAGCCGACAGGAGCAGGTACTCTGGGGCCAACGTCCTGACTTTC,CASSQADRSRYSGANVLTF
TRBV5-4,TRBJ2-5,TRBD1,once,TGTGCCAGCAGCTTGGGGCTTCAGGGGGCAGAGACCCAGTACTTC,CASSLGLQGAETQYF
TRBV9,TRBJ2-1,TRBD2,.,TGTGCCAGCAGCGCACTAGCGGGAGCCGGTAGTGAGCAGTTCTTC,CASSALAGAGSEQFF
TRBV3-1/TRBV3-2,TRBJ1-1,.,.,TGTGCCAGCAGCCCGTATGACGGGAACACTGAAGCTTTCTTT,CASSPYDGNTEAFF
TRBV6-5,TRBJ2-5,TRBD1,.,TGTGCCAGCGGACAGGGGGTCGGAGAGACCCAGTACTTC,CASGQGVGETQYF
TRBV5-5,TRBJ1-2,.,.,TGTGCCAGCAGCCTAGGACCGTTAAACTATGGCTACACCTTC,CASSLGPLNYGYTF
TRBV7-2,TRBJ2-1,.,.,TGTGCCAGCAGCTTAAGCAGTAGCTCCTACAATGAGCAGTTCTTC,CASSLSSSSYNEQFF
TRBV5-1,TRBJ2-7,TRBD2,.,TGCGCCAGCAGCCCCGGGGGGGCAGGGAGGGAGCAGTACTTC,CASSPGGAGREQYF
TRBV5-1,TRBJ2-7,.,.,TGCGCCAGCAGCTTGGCCGGGGTGGGTAGCCTTAGCTACGAGCAGTACTTC,CASSLAGVGSLSYEQYF
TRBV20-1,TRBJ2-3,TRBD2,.,TGCAGTGCTAGTTCGCGGGGGGGCTGGGCAGATACGCAGTATTTT,CSASSRGGWADTQYF
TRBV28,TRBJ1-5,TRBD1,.,TGTGCCAGCAGCCCCGGGACAGGAGGCAATCAGCCCCAGCATTTT,CASSPGTGGNQPQHF
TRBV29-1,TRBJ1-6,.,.,TGCAGCGTTGCAGACAGTCTTAATTCACCCCTCCACTTT,CSVADSLNSPLHF
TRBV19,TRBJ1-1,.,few,TGTGCCAGTAGAAGTGGGTCTGAAGCTTTCTTT,CASRSGSEAFF
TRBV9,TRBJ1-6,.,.,TGTGCCAGCAGCCAGTTGGGAGGGTTCTCCTATAATTCACCCCTCCACTTT,CASSQLGGFSYNSPLHF
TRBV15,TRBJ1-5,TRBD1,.,TGTGCCACCAGCAGGAAGGGGGCTGGCAATCAGCCCCAGCATTTT,CATSRKGAGNQPQHF
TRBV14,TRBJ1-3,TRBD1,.,TGTGCCAGCACCCTAGGACAGGGGTTAACTGGAAACACCATATATTTT,CASTLGQGLTGNTIYF
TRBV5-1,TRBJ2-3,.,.,TGCGCCAGCAGCTTAGGGGAAATTACAGATACGCAGTATTTT,CASSLGEITDTQYF
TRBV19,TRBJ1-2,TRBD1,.,TGTGCCAGTAGTAACCGACAGGGCTTTGGCTACACCTTC,CASSNRQGFGYTF
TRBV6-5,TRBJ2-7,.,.,TGTGCCAGCAGTTTCCAAGGGGCACACTCCTACGAGCAGTACTTC,CASSFQGAHSYEQYF
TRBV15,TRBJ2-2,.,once,TGTGCCACCAGCATTGGGGGCCACACCGGGGAGCTGTTTTTT,CATSIGGHTGELFF
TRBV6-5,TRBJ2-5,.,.,TGTGCCAGCAGTTACCTGCGGGGTGCGGAGACCCAGTACTTC,CASSYLRGAETQYF
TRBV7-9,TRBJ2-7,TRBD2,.,TGTGCCAGCAGCTCCATTGCGGGAGGTCCTCCCTACGAGCAGTACTTC,CASSSIAGGPPYEQYF
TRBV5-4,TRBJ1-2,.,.,TGTGCCAGCAGCTTGGGGACAGACTTTAACTATGGCTACACCTTC,CASSLGTDFNYGYTF
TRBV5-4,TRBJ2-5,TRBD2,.,TGTGCCAGCAGCCCTACCAGCGGGGAGCAAGAGACCCAGTACTTC,CASSPTSGEQETQYF
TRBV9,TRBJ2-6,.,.,TGTGCCAGCAGCGTCGGGGGGGCCAACGTCCTGACTTTC,CASSVGGANVLTF
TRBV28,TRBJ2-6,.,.,TGTGCCAGCAGCCCGTGGGTGGCCTCTGGGGCCAACGTCCTGACTTTC,CASSPWVASGANVLTF
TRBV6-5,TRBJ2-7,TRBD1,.,TGTGCCAGTCGCGGGGACAGGGGCCACGAGCAGTACTTC,CASRGDRGHEQYF
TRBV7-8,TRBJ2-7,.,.,TGTGCCAGCAGCTTGCCCTCCCGCCGGGACGGCTCCTACGAGCAGTACTTC,CASSLPSRRDGSYEQYF
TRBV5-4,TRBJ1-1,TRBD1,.,TGTGCCAGCAGCTTGGAGTTGGACAGGGGCACTGAAGCTTTCTTT,CASSLELDRGTEAFF
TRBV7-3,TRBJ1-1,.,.,TGTGCCAGCAGCTTAGATTCGAACACTGAAGCTTTCTTT,CASSLDSNTEAFF
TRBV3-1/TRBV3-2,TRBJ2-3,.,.,TGTGCCAGCAGCCACAAGCATACGCAGTATTTT,CASSHKHTQYF
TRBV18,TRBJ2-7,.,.,TGTGCCAGCTCACCAGGACAGACCCACGAGCAGTACTTC,CASSPGQTHEQYF
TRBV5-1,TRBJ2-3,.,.,TGCGCCAGCAGCTTGGAGGCGGGTACAGATACGCAGTATTTT,CASSLEAGTDTQYF
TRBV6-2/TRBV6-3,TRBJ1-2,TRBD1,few,TGTGCCAGCAGCTGGACAGGAGGTGGCTACACCTTC,CASSWTGGGYTF
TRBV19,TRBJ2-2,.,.,TGTGCCAGTAGTCGACCCTCCGGGGGTCTCACCGGGGAGCTGTTTTTT,CASSRPSGGLTGELFF
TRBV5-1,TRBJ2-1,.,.,TGCGCCAGCAGCTCCGGTGGGTACAATGAGCAGTTCTTC,CASSSGGYNEQFF
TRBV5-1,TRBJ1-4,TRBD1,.,TGCGCCAGCAGCCCCGGGACAGGGGCAACTAATGAAAAACTGTTTTTT,CASSPGTGATNEKLFF
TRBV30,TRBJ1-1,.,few,TGTGCCTGGAGTGTAACTACCAGCGAGCCTTTCTTT,CAWSVTTSEPFF
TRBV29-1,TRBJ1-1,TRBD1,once,TGCAGCGCAGCAACAGGGGACTACACTGAAGCTTTCTTT,CSAATGDYTEAFF
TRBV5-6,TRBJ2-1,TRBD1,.,TGTGCCAGCAGCTCGACAGGGGGCTCCGTCTTAATAGGCTACAATGAGCAGTTCTTC,CASSSTGGSVLIGYNEQFF
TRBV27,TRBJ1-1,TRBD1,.,TGTGCCAGCAGTGCTTCGACAGGGCGGACTGAAGCTTTCTTT,CASSASTGRTEAFF
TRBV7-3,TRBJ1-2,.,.,TGTGCCAGCAGCTTAAGTAGCCACTATGGCTACACCTTC,CASSLSSHYGYTF
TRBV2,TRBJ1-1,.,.,TGTGCCAGCGGGAGAGCCCTGGCGGCCACTGAAGCTTTCTTT,CASGRALAATEAFF
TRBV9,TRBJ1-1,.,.,TGTGCCAGCGAGGGGTCGTACACTGAAGCTTTCTTT,CASEGSYTEAFF
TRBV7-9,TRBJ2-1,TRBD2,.,TGTGCCAGCAGCACCGGGACTAGCGGGACACATGAGCAGTTCTTC,CASSTGTSGTHEQFF
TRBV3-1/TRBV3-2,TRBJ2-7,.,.,TGTGCCAGCAGCCAGGCCGGGACCCTCTACGAGCAGTACTTC,CASSQAGTLYEQYF